Below are 3 T cell receptor beta chains sequenced from a single sample in a study of spatial heterogeneity in lung cancer. TCRdb fed the 5' RACE reads into MiXCR, producing one record per CDR3 protein. Among 2,500 to 3,000 distinct CDR3 sequences listed, roughly 8.5% were seen once. Sample time point: sample taken at primary tumor resection. No cell sorting; template was whole RNA from tumor, lung tissue or PBMC. The starting material was normal lung tissue next to the tumor, obtained at surgery. The receptors shown here come from a male donor with early-stage non-small cell lung cancer.

Notes on this clonotype: This beta chain appears as a stray read in a library generated for alpha chains; its size is not informative. The chain is built from TRBV7-9 and TRBJ1-1, with no clear D. The CDR3 consists of 11 residues. The V gene's germline CDR1 is SEHNR and CDR2 FQNEAQ (reference sequence). Deletions cut 4 bases from V and 3 bases from J, with 3 bases between. In DNA, the CDR3 is TGTGCCAGCAGCTCTTACACTGAAGCTTTCTTT. Its translation: CASSSYTEAFF.

This clonotype is labeled medium-sized. This beta chain is a stray read from a library made for alpha chains; its abundance is not meaningful. The chain has TRBV20-1 and TRBJ1-1; possible D gene TRBD1, 5 bases. Trimming took off 3 bases at V and 11 bases at J, with 13 bases between the two ends. The CDR3 is made up of 11 amino acids. From germline, CDR1 is DFQATT and CDR2 SNEGSKA (reference sequence). CDR3 protein: CSARPGRVAFF. In DNA, the CDR3 is TGCAGTGCTAGGCCGGGACGTGTGGCTTTCTTT.

In its sample, this clonotype ranks as medium-sized. A library prepared for alpha chains yielded this beta chain as an off-target read; its size is of little meaning. The chain's CDR3 is CASSFQSESNEQFF. The DNA for the CDR3 is TGTGCCAGCAGTTTCCAATCCGAAAGCAATGAGCAGTTCTTC. The chain combines TRBV28 with TRBJ2-1; no firm D call. Trimming shortened V by 3 bases and J by 6 bases, and 12 bases separated the two germline ends. CDR3 length: 14 amino acids. Germline V gene sequence: CDR1 MDHEN, CDR2 SYDVKM.